The next 14 T cell receptor beta chains were all read from a single sample in a study of Ad26.COV2.S vaccination and SARS-CoV-2 variants. Assay: immunoSEQ multiplex PCR; the TCRdb copy retains only in-frame clones and omits some. The table shows hundreds of thousands of clones, with 89% occurring only once. The treatment is: about 20 received Ad26.COV2.S at low or high dose, single or two shots; 5 received placebo; per-sample allocation not given. Samples were taken on day 63 after the first vaccine or placebo injection. Sequencing used peripheral blood, obtained in a trial of Ad26.COV2.S vaccine versus placebo. The receptors come from a person between 18 and 60 years old who received the Ad26.COV2.S COVID-19 vaccine or a placebo.

The chain couples TRBV4-3 to TRBJ1-4; D may be TRBD1 (6 bases). The CDR3 sequence is 14 residues long. Trimming shortened V by 4 bases and J by 8 bases, and 14 bases separated the two germline ends. Germline V gene data show CDR1 as LGHNA and CDR2 as YSLEER. The CDR3 loop is CASSPGHDGEKLFF. The CDR3 DNA reads as TGCGCCAGCAGCCCGGGACACGACGGGGAAAAACTGTTTTTT.

A single count supports this clone. The rearrangement joins TRBV5-1 to TRBJ2-6, with unresolved D. This CDR3 has 14 amino acids. Trimming pared 4 bases from V and 0 bases from J, leaving 5 bases between. Germline loops: CDR1 SGHRS, CDR2 YFSETQ. DNA of the CDR3: TGCGCCAGCAGCGGTGTCTCTGGGGCCAACGTCCTGACTTTC. It is translated as CASSGVSGANVLTF.

This clone was detected once. The chain has TRBV9 and TRBJ1-5; D perhaps matches TRBD1 (5 bases). The V end lost 0 bases, the J end lost 7 bases, and 14 bases lay between the germline ends. The CDR3 length is 15 residues. Germline V gene data show CDR1 as SGDLS and CDR2 as YYNGEE. As DNA, the CDR3 is TGTGCCAGCAGCGTAGGGGTGGGGGGGAGCCAGCCCCAGCATTTT. It translates to CASSVGVGGSQPQHF.

V gene TRBV12-5 combines with J gene TRBJ2-4; 7 bases are a match to TRBD2. The CDR3 consists of 14 residues. Losses at the gene ends were 5 bases for V and 9 bases for J; bases not matched to a gene: 10. The germline V gene has CDR1 LGHNT and CDR2 FRNRAP. The DNA for the CDR3 is TGTGCTAGTGGTCCCTCCTCCAGGGAGGGCATTCAGTACTTC. Protein: CASGPSSREGIQYF.

The gene calls are TRBV7-9 and TRBJ2-5; 10 positions match TRBD1. The CDR3 runs 15 residues. The V segment lost 2 bases and the J segment 4 bases; nucleotides outside the gene matches: 4. Germline V CDR1 and CDR2: SEHNR, FQNEAQ (reference sequence). The CDR3 protein is CASSLRGTGVETQYF. For the CDR3, the DNA is TGTGCCAGCAGCTTACGAGGGACAGGGGTAGAGACCCAGTACTTC.

The chain carries TRBV19 and TRBJ2-5; D remains ambiguous. The germline V gene encodes CDR1 LNHDA and CDR2 SQIVND (reference sequence). With 1 base removed from V and 4 bases from J, the gap between germline ends came to 7 bases. The CDR3 is 13 residues long. The DNA for the CDR3 is TGTGCCAGTAGTATAGGGGTCGCAGAGACCCAGTACTTC. This codes for CASSIGVAETQYF.

This clone was counted between two and nine times. V usage is TRBV19 and J usage is TRBJ1-3; TRBD1 is a possible D gene (5 bases). The CDR3 totals 14 residues. Germline V CDR1 and CDR2: LNHDA, SQIVND (reference sequence). V shed 6 bases and J shed 0 bases, with 9 bases lying between them. Here the CDR3 reads CASRSGGSGNTIYF. The CDR3 bases are TGTGCCAGTAGATCCGGGGGCTCTGGAAACACCATATATTTT.

The chain joins TRBV30 to TRBJ1-2; D may be TRBD1 (6 bases). The germline V gene encodes CDR1 GTSNPN and CDR2 SVGIG (reference sequence). V lost 5 bases and J lost 4, with 14 bases in between. CDR3 length: 13 amino acids. The CDR3 sequence is CAWGGGRSYGYTF. The CDR3, as DNA: TGTGCCTGGGGGGGCGGCAGATCCTATGGCTACACCTTC.

This chain links TRBV12-3 or TRBV12-4 with TRBJ1-4; D is unresolved. Trimming shortened V by 3 bases and J by 8 bases, and 10 bases separated the two germline ends. CDR3 length equals 13 residues. This chain's CDR3 is CASSLKGREKLFF. DNA for the CDR3: TGTGCCAGCAGTTTGAAGGGAAGGGAAAAACTGTTTTTT.

This clone was observed a single time. This chain joins TRBV7-2 and TRBJ1-6, with TRBD1 matching over 7 bases. The length of the CDR3 is 18 residues. V trimming: 6 bases; J trimming: 0 bases; junction bases outside the gene matches: 11. Germline lookup yields CDR1 SGHTA and CDR2 FQGNSA. CDR3 sequence reads: CASSHPGQSFSYNSPLHF. In DNA form, the CDR3 reads TGTGCCAGCAGTCATCCGGGACAGAGTTTCTCCTATAATTCACCCCTCCACTTT.

This clone was seen only once. The chain couples TRBV19 to TRBJ1-1; D gene ambiguous. The V gene lost 3 bases and the J gene lost 6 bases, with 14 bases spanning the gap. Germline assignment: CDR1 LNHDA and CDR2 SQIVND (reference sequence). This CDR3 region has 14 residues. This CDR3 is CASSIPSEVAEAFF. As DNA, the CDR3 is TGTGCCAGTAGTATCCCGAGCGAAGTCGCTGAAGCTTTCTTT.

The chain employs TRBV4-1 and TRBJ1-6, with no clear D. This CDR3 contains 16 residues. The V end was cut by 0 bases, the J end by 7 bases, with 13 bases between. CDR1 is MGHRA and CDR2 is YSYEKL in the germline V gene. The CDR3 reads CASSQEWSLRNSPLHF. CDR3 DNA sequence: TGCGCCAGCAGCCAAGAGTGGTCCCTGAGAAATTCACCCCTCCACTTT.

The rearrangement links TRBV6-5 to TRBJ2-2; 8 nucleotides agree with TRBD2. The V gene end was trimmed by 7 bases and the J gene end by 7 bases; junction bases not matched to a gene: 11. The CDR3 is 15 amino acids. Looked up from germline, CDR1 is MNHEY and CDR2 is SVGAGI. CDR3 amino acids: CASTLTGGPYGELFF. The CDR3 DNA reads as TGTGCCAGCACTCTAACGGGGGGGCCTTACGGGGAGCTGTTTTTT.

J is TRBJ1-1 and V is TRBV19; 7 bases are a match to TRBD1. Germline lookup yields CDR1 LNHDA and CDR2 SQIVND (reference sequence). Losses at the gene ends were 6 bases for V and 0 bases for J; bases not matched to a gene: 4. This CDR3 contains 14 residues. CDR3 loop: CASRITGVNTEAFF. In nucleotides, the CDR3 is TGTGCCAGTAGAATTACAGGGGTGAACACTGAAGCTTTCTTT.